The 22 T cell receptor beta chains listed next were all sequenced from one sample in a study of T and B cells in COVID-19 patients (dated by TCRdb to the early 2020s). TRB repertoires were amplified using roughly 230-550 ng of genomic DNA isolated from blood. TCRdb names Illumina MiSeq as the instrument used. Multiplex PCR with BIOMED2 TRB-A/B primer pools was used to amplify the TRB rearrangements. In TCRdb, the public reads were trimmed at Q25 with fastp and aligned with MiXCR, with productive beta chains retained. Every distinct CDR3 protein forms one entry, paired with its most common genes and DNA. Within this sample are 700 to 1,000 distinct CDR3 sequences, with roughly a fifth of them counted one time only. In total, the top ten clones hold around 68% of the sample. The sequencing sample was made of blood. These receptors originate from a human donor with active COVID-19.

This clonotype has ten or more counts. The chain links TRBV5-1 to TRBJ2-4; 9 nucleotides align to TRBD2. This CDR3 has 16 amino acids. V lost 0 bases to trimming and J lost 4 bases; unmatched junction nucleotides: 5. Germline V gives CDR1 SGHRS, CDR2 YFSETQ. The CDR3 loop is CASSLGASGTKNIQYF. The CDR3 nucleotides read TGCGCCAGCAGCTTGGGGGCTAGCGGGACTAAAAACATTCAGTACTTC.

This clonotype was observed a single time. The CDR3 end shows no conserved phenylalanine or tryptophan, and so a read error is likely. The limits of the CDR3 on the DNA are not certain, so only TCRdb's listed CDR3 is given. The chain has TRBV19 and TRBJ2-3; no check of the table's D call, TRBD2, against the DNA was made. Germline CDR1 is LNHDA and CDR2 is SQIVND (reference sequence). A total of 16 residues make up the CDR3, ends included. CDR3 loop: CARRIEGQRSTDTQEG.

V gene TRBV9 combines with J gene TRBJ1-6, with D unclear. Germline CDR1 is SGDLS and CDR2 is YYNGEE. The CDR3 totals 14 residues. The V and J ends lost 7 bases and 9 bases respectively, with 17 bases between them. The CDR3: CASEGGIGSSPLHF. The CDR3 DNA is TGTGCCAGCGAGGGAGGAATTGGGAGTTCACCCCTCCACTTT.

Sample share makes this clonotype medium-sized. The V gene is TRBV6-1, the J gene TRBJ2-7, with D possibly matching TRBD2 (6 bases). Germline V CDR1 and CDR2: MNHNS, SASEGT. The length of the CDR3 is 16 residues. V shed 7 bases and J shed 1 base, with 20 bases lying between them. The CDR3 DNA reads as TGTGCCAGCAAAAACGACGCGGGAAAAGGGTCCTACGAGCAGTACTTC. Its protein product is CASKNDAGKGSYEQYF.

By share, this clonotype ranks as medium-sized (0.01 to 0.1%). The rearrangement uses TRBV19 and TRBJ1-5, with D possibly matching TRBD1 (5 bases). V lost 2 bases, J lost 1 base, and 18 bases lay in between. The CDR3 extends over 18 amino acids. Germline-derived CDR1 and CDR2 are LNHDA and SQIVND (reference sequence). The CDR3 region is CASSIILGRGSSNQPQHF. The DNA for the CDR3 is TGTGCCAGTAGTATAATTCTGGGTCGGGGCTCAAGCAATCAGCCCCAGCATTTT.

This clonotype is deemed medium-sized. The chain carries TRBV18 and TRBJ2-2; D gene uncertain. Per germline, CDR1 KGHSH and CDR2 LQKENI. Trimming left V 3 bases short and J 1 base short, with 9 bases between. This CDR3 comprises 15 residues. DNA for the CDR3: TGTGCCAGCTCACCCGGACGGATGAACACCGGGGAGCTGTTTTTT. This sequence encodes CASSPGRMNTGELFF.

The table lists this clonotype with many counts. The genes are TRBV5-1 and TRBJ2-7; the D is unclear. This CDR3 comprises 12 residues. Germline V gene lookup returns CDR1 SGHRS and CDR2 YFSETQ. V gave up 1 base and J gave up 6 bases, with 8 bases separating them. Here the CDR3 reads CASSLKSGEQYF. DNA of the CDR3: TGCGCCAGCAGCTTGAAATCGGGCGAGCAGTACTTC.

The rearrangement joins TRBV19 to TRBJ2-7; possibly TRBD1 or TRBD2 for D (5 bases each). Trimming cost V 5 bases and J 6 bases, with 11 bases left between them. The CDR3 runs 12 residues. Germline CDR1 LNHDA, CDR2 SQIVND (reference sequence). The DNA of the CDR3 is TGTGCCAGTAGTCAAAGGGGAGCCGAGCAGTACTTC. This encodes CASSQRGAEQYF.

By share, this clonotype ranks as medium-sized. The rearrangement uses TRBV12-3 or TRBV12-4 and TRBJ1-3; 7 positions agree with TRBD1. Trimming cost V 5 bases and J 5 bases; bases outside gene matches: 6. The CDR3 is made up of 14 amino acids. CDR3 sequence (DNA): TGTGCCAGCAGTCCGGGACAGAGACGAAACACCATATATTTT. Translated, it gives CASSPGQRRNTIYF.

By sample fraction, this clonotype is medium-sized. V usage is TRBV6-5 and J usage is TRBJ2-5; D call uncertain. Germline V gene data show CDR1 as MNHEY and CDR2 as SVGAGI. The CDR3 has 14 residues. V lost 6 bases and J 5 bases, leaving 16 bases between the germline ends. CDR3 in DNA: TGTGCCAGCAGCTCTCGACTCCCCCAGGAGACCCAGTACTTC. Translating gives CASSSRLPQETQYF.

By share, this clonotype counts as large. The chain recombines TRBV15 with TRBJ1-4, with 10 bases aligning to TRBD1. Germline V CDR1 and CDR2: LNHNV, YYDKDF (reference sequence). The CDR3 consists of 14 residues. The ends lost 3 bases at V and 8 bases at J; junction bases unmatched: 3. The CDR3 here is CATSRGTGEEKLFF. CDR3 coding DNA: TGTGCCACCAGCAGGGGGACAGGGGAAGAAAAACTGTTTTTT.

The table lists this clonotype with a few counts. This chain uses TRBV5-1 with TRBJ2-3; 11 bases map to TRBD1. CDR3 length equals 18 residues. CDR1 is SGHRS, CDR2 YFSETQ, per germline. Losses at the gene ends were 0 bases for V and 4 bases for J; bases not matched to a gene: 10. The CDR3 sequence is CASSLADRGHDSPDTQYF. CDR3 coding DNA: TGCGCCAGCAGCTTGGCGGACAGGGGGCACGACTCCCCAGATACGCAGTATTTT.

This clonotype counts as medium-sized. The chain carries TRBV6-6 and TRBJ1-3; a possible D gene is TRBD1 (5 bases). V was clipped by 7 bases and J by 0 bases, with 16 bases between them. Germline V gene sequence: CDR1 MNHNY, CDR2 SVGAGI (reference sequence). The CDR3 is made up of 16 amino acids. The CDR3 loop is CASTLLWGNSGNTIYF. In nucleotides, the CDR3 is TGTGCCAGCACTTTACTCTGGGGGAACTCTGGAAACACCATATATTTT.

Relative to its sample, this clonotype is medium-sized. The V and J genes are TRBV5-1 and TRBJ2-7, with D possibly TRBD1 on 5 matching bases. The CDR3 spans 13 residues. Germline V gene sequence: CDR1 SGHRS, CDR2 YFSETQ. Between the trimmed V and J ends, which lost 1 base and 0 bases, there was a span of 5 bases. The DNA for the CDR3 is TGCGCCAGCAGCTTGACAGGCTCCTACGAGCAGTACTTC. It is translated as CASSLTGSYEQYF.

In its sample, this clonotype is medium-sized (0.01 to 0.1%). This chain's CDR3 is CASSLLGRAGRESPLHF. CDR3 DNA: TGTGCCAGCAGTTTATTAGGTCGGGCAGGGAGGGAGTCACCCCTCCACTTT. The V call is TRBV27, the J call TRBJ1-6; D may be TRBD1 (5 bases). The germline V gene encodes CDR1 MNHEY and CDR2 SMNVEV (reference sequence). The CDR3 spans 17 residues. The germline V and J ends were trimmed by 1 base and 10 bases, with 20 bases remaining between them.

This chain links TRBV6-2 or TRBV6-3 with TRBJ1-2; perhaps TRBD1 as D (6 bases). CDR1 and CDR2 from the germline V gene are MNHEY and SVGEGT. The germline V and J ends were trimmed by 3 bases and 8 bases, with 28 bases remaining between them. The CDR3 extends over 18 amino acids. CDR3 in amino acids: CASSYPSMGGGPFGGYTF. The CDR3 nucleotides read TGTGCCAGCAGTTATCCATCCATGGGGGGCGGCCCTTTCGGAGGCTACACCTTC.

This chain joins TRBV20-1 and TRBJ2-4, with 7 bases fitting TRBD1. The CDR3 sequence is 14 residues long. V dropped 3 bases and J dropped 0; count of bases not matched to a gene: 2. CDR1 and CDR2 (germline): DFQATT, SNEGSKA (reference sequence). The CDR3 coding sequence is TGCAGTGCTAGCAGGGGGTTAGCCAAAAACATTCAGTACTTC. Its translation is CSASRGLAKNIQYF.

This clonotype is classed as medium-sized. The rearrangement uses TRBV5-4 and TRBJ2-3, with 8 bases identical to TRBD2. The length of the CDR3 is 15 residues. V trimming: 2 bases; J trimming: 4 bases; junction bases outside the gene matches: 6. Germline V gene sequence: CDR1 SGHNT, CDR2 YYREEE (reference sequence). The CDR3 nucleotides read TGTGCCAGCAGCTTTAGCGGGATTCGCGCAGATACGCAGTATTTT. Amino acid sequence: CASSFSGIRADTQYF.

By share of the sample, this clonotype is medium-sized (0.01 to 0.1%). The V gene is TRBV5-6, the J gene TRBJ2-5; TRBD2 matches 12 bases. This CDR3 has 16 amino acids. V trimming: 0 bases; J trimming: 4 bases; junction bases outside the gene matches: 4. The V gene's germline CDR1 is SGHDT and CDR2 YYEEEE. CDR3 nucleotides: TGTGCCAGCAGCTTGGACCTAGCGGGAGGGGTAGAGACCCAGTACTTC. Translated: CASSLDLAGGVETQYF.

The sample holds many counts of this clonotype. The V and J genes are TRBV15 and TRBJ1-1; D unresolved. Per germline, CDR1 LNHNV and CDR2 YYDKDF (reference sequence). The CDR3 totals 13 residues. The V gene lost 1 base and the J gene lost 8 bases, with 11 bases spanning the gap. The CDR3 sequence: CATSRVVRWEAFF. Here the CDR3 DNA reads TGTGCCACCAGCAGAGTGGTTCGATGGGAAGCTTTCTTT.

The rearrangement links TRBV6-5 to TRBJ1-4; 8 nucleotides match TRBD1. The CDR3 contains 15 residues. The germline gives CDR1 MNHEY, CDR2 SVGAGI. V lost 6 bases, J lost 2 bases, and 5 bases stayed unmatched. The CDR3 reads CASRTRQGTNEKLFF. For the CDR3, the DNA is TGTGCCAGCAGAACCCGACAGGGGACTAATGAAAAACTGTTTTTT.

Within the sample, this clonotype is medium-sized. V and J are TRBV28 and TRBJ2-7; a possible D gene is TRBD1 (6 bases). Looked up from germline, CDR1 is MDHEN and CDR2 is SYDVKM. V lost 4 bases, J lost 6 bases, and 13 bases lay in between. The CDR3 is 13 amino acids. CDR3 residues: CASSYDRLGEQYF. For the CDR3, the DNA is TGTGCCAGCAGTTACGACAGGTTGGGCGAGCAGTACTTC.